Presented here are 9 T cell receptor beta chains from one specimen sequenced in a study of blood T cell repertoires in COVID-19. Assay: immunoSEQ multiplex PCR; the TCRdb copy retains only in-frame clones and omits some. The sample carries more than 200,000 clones, around 85% recorded once. Sequencing used peripheral blood. The receptors originated from a woman aged 45-60 years with acute or convalescent COVID-19.

This rearrangement joins TRBV7-2 to TRBJ2-7; 14 bases fit TRBD2. J gave up 2 bases and V 4 bases, and 4 bases lay outside the gene matches. The germline V gene has CDR1 SGHTA and CDR2 FQGNSA. This CDR3 is 16 amino acids long. This chain's CDR3 is CASSSRGLAGAYEQYF. CDR3 sequence (DNA): TGTGCCAGCAGCTCAAGGGGACTAGCGGGAGCCTACGAGCAGTACTTC.

The DNA for the CDR3 is TGTGCCAGCAGTTCCGCATTGGGCTTGGGCTATGGCTACACCTTC. Translated, it gives CASSSALGLGYGYTF. The chain links TRBV6-5 to TRBJ1-2; no firm D call. The CDR3 has 15 residues. V was trimmed by 4 bases and J by 4 bases, leaving 16 bases between them. Germline CDR1 MNHEY, CDR2 SVGAGI.

This clone was seen only a few times. The chain uses TRBV5-6 and TRBJ2-7; D is undetermined. V lost 4 bases and J lost 2, with 10 bases in between. The CDR3 contains 13 residues. Germline V gene lookup returns CDR1 SGHDT and CDR2 YYEEEE. This CDR3 is CASSMTDAYEQYF. DNA of the CDR3: TGTGCCAGCAGCATGACTGACGCCTACGAGCAGTACTTC.

This clone was counted between two and nine times. The J gene is TRBJ1-4, the V gene TRBV6-1; D ambiguous. The CDR3 covers 12 residues. Trimming removed 6 bases from V and 7 bases from J, with 9 bases in between. The germline CDR1 and CDR2 sequences are MNHNS and SASEGT. CDR3 nucleotides: TGTGCCAGCAGCCGGGATATTGAAAAACTGTTTTTT. Its translation is CASSRDIEKLFF.

This chain joins TRBV30 and TRBJ2-7; 9 bases map to TRBD1. The CDR3 spans 13 residues. V was pared by 4 bases and J by 3 bases, with 4 bases of the junction left unmatched. Germline V gene sequence: CDR1 GTSNPN, CDR2 SVGIG (reference sequence). The CDR3, as DNA: TGTGCCTGGATTGGGACAGGGCGCTACGAGCAGTACTTC. As protein: CAWIGTGRYEQYF.

The chain is built from TRBV19 and TRBJ1-2; D ambiguous. Trimming removed 3 bases at V and 1 base at J, with 9 bases between. CDR1 is LNHDA and CDR2 is SQIVND in the germline V gene (reference sequence). CDR3 size: 14 residues. CDR3 region: CASSMAQFNYGYTF. CDR3 DNA: TGTGCCAGTAGTATGGCCCAGTTTAACTATGGCTACACCTTC.

Remarks on this clone: In the same sample, other DNA sequences code for this CDR3. J is TRBJ2-3 and V is TRBV19; D might be TRBD2 (5 bases). Trimming pared 1 base from V and 0 bases from J, leaving 8 bases between. Per the germline V gene, CDR1 is LNHDA and CDR2 is SQIVND (reference sequence). CDR3 length equals 15 residues. The CDR3, as DNA: TGTGCCAGTAGTATAGGTGGCGGGAGCACAGATACGCAGTATTTT. The encoded protein is CASSIGGGSTDTQYF. The full variable domain, in which reference TRBV19 and TRBJ2-3 provide the parts outside the CDR3, is DGGITQSPKYLFRKEGQNVTLSCEQNLNHDAMYWYRQDPGQGLRLIYYSQIVNDFQKGDIAEGYSVSREKKESFPLTVTSAQKNPTAFYLCASSIGGGSTDTQYFGPGTRLTVL.

The chain links TRBV30 to TRBJ2-7, with D perhaps TRBD1 (5 bases). CDR1 is GTSNPN, CDR2 SVGIG, per germline (reference sequence). V lost 6 bases and J 3 bases, leaving 9 bases between the germline ends. There are 11 residues in the CDR3. The CDR3 spells CACLDSYEQYF. The CDR3 coding sequence is TGTGCCTGCCTTGACAGCTACGAGCAGTACTTC.

This chain joins TRBV28 and TRBJ1-5; 8 positions agree with TRBD1. Germline V gene lookup returns CDR1 MDHEN and CDR2 SYDVKM. CDR3 length equals 17 residues. The junction had 11 bases not matched to a gene; V was cut back by 6 bases and J by 1 base. CDR3 residues: CASSPFRGLKSNQPQHF. The CDR3, as DNA: TGTGCCAGCAGCCCATTCAGGGGGCTGAAGAGCAATCAGCCCCAGCATTTT.